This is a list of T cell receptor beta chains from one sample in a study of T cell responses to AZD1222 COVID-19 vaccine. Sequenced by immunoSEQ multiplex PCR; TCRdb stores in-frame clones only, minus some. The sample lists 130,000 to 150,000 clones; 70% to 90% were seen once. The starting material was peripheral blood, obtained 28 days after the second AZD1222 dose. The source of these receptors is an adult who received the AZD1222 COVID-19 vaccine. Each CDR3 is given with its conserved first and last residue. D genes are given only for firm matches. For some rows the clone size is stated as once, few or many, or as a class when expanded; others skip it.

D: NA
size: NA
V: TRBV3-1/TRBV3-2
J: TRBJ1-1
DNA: TGTGCCAGCAGCCAAGCGCGTTACACTGAAGCTTTCTTT
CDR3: CASSQARYTEAFF

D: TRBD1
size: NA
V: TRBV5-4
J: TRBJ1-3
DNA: TGTGCCAGCGGGGGTTCGGGACAGGGGAGAGGAAACACCATATATTTT
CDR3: CASGGSGQGRGNTIYF

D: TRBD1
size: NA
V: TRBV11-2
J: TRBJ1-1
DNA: TGTGCCAGCAGCTTAGGACAGGGCACTGAAGCTTTCTTT
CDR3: CASSLGQGTEAFF

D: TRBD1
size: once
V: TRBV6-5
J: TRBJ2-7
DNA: TGTGCCAGTTGGGACAGGGCGCACTACGAGCAGTACTTC
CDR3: CASWDRAHYEQYF

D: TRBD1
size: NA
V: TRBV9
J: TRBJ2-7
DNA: TGTGCCAGCAGCGACAGGGGTTCCTACGAGCAGTACTTC
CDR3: CASSDRGSYEQYF

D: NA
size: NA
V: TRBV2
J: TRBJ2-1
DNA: TGTGCCAGCAGTGGCAGTGGGCAGTTCTTC
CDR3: CASSGSGQFF

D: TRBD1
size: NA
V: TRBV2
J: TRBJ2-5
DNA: TGTGCCAGCAGCGGGACAGGTTTGGGGGAGACCCAGTACTTC
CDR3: CASSGTGLGETQYF

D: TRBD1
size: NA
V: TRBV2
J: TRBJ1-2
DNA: TGTGCCAGCGGAGGACAGGGGAGAATCTATGGCTACACCTTC
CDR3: CASGGQGRIYGYTF

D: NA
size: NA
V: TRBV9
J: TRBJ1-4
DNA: TGTGCCAGCAGCCCGAGTGCAACTAATGAAAAACTGTTTTTT
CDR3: CASSPSATNEKLFF

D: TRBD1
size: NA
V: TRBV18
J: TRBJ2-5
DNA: TGTGCCAGCTCACGTGACAGGGAAGGAGAGACCCAGTACTTC
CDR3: CASSRDREGETQYF

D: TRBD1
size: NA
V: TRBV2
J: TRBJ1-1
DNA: TGTGCCAGAGGACAGGGCAACACTGAAGCTTTCTTT
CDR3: CARGQGNTEAFF

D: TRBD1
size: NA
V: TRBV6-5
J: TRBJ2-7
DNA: TGTGCCAGCAGCTACAGGGGGCCCCACTACGAGCAGTACTTC
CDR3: CASSYRGPHYEQYF

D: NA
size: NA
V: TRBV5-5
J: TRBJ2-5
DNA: TGTGCCAGCAGCTTGGGGCAGGGTGGGCAAGAGACCCAGTACTTC
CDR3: CASSLGQGGQETQYF

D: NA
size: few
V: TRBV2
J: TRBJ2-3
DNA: TGTGCCAGCAGTGAGTCTAGTGGTGCAGATACGCAGTATTTT
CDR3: CASSESSGADTQYF

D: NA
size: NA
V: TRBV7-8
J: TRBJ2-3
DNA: TGTGCCAGCAGCTTTCGTGCGGGCCCTAGCACAGATACGCAGTATTTT
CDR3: CASSFRAGPSTDTQYF

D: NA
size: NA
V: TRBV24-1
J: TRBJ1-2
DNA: TGTGCCACCAGTGGTGTGGGACTGGGGATAGGAGGCTACACCTTC
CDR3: CATSGVGLGIGGYTF

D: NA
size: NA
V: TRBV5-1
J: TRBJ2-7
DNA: TGCGCCAGCAGCGTAAGATTGGACTTGGGGGCCAGCGAGCAGTACTTC
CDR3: CASSVRLDLGASEQYF

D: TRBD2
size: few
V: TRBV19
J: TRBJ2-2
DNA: TGTGCCGGAAGGACTAGCGGGGGGGCCGGGGAGCTGTTTTTT
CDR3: CAGRTSGGAGELFF

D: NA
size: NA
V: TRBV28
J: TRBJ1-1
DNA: TGTGCCAGCGGATTGGCGGGGCTTCAAGGCTACACTGAAGCTTTCTTT
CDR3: CASGLAGLQGYTEAFF

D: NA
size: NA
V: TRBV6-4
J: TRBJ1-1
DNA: TGTGCCAGCAGTCCCTCCCGCTCGAACACTGAAGCTTTCTTT
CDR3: CASSPSRSNTEAFF

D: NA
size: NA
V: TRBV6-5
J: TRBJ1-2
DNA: TGTGCCAGCAGTAACCCTGAACGTGGCTACACCTTC
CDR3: CASSNPERGYTF

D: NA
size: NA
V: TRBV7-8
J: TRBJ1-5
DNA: TGTGCCAGCAGCTCCACCCAGGAATGGGGTCGAACCGGCCAGCCCCAGCATTTT
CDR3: CASSSTQEWGRTGQPQHF

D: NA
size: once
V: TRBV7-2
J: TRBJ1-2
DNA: TGTGCCAGCAGCTGGGGACCAGGGATGAGCTACACCTTC
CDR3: CASSWGPGMSYTF

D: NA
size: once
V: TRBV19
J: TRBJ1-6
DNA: TGTGCCAGTAGTCAACGGGAGTTTAATTCACCCCTCCACTTT
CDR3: CASSQREFNSPLHF

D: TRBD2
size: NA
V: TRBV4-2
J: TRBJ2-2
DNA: TGTGCCAGCAGCCAAGATTTTAGCGGGGCAGGGGAGCTGTTTTTT
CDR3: CASSQDFSGAGELFF

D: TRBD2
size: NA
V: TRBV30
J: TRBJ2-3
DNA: TGTGCCTGGAGGGGACTAGCATCCAGCACAGATACGCAGTATTTT
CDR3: CAWRGLASSTDTQYF

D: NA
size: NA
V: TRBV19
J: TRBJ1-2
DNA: TGTGCCAGTAGTATAGCCCAGACCTTTAACTATGGCTACACCTTC
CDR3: CASSIAQTFNYGYTF

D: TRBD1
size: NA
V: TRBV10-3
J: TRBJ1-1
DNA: TGTGCCACCCACCCGACAGGGATGAACACTGAAGCTTTCTTT
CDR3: CATHPTGMNTEAFF

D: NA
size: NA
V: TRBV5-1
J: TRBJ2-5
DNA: TGCGCCAGCAGCTTGGGAGCGGCCAGGGGAGAGACCCAGTACTTC
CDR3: CASSLGAARGETQYF

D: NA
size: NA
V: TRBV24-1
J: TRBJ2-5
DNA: TGTGCCACCAGTGCGGGTGGGAAGGGGTACCAAGAGACCCAGTACTTC
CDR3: CATSAGGKGYQETQYF

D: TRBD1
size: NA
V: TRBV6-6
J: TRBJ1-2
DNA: TGTGCCAGCAGTTACATGACAGGGAAAAATGGCTACACCTTC
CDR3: CASSYMTGKNGYTF

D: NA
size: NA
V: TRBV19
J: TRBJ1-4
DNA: TGTGCCAGTAGTCCCTGGGGCGGGGCTGATAATGAAAAACTGTTTTTT
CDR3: CASSPWGGADNEKLFF

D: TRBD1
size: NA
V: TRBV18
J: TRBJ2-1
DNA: TGTGCCAGCTCACCCCGCGGGGCAGGGGGCGGGTATGAGCAGTTCTTC
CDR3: CASSPRGAGGGYEQFF

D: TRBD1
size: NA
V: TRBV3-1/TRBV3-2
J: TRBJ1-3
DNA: TGTGCCAGCAGCCAAGGGGGGACAGGGGCTGGAAACACCATATATTTT
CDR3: CASSQGGTGAGNTIYF

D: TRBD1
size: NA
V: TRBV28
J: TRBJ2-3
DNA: TGTGCCAGCAGTGAGGGACAGGTCTCCTTGGATACGCAGTATTTT
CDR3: CASSEGQVSLDTQYF

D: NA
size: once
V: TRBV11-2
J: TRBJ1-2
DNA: TGTGCCAGCAGCTTAGGAGTTGCGTTAAACTATGGCTACACCTTC
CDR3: CASSLGVALNYGYTF